These 32 T cell receptor beta chains originate from one sample sequenced in a study of blood T cell repertoires in COVID-19. This table comes from immunoSEQ multiplex PCR, and its TCRdb copy is limited to in-frame clones, with some not included. The sample contains over 20,000 clones, approximately 86% of which appear only once. The sample was peripheral blood. The receptors come from a human donor in a cohort sampled during active COVID-19.

V gene TRBV7-2 combines with J gene TRBJ2-7; possible D gene TRBD2, 6 bases. CDR3 length: 15 amino acids. Trimming removed 1 base at V and 3 bases at J, with 13 bases between. The V gene's germline CDR1 is SGHTA and CDR2 FQGNSA. The CDR3 loop reads CASSLGGDGIYEQYF. The CDR3 coding sequence is TGTGCCAGCAGCTTAGGGGGGGACGGAATCTACGAGCAGTACTTC. Full variable domain (outside the CDR3, taken from reference TRBV7-2 and TRBJ2-7): GAGVSQSPSNKVTEKGKDVELRCDPISGHTALYWYRQSLGQGLEFLIYFQGNSAPDKSGLPSDRFSAERTGGSVSTLTIQRTQQEDSAVYLCASSLGGDGIYEQYFGPGTRLTVT.

The chain recombines TRBV7-9 with TRBJ2-1, with 13 bases aligning to TRBD2. CDR1 and CDR2 from the germline V gene are SEHNR and FQNEAQ (reference sequence). There are 16 residues in the CDR3. Trimming removed 5 bases from V and 2 bases from J; junction bases left unmatched: 3. DNA for the CDR3: TGTGCCAGCAGCCACGGGACTAGCGGGGCCTACAATGAGCAGTTCTTC. The encoded protein is CASSHGTSGAYNEQFF. The whole variable domain, remainder taken from reference TRBV7-9 and TRBJ2-1, is DTGVSQNPRHKITKRGQNVTFRCDPISEHNRLYWYRQTLGQGPEFLTYFQNEAQLEKSRLLSDRFSAERPKGSFSTLEIQRTEQGDSAMYLCASSHGTSGAYNEQFFGPGTRLTVL.

The V and J genes are TRBV6-1 and TRBJ2-1; D not certain. V dropped 1 base and J dropped 5 bases, with 6 bases sitting between them. Looked up from germline, CDR1 is MNHNS and CDR2 is SASEGT. The CDR3 extends over 13 amino acids. The CDR3: CASSEGLDNEQFF. The CDR3 region has the DNA TGTGCCAGCAGTGAAGGGCTGGACAATGAGCAGTTCTTC.

This chain uses TRBV7-2 with TRBJ1-6, with D unclear. Looked up from germline, CDR1 is SGHTA and CDR2 is FQGNSA. The CDR3 is made up of 16 amino acids. Trimming shortened V by 5 bases and J by 9 bases, and 20 bases separated the two germline ends. The CDR3 coding sequence is TGTGCCAGCAGCCATTCCAGAATTGCTGAGGGTTCACCCCTCCACTTT. As protein: CASSHSRIAEGSPLHF.

V and J are TRBV27 and TRBJ1-1; D gene ambiguous. The CDR3 spans 17 residues. Germline CDR1 reads MNHEY; CDR2 reads SMNVEV (reference sequence). Trimming pared 3 bases from V and 0 bases from J, leaving 17 bases between. The CDR3 DNA sequence: TGTGCCAGCAGTTTGGGAAATCCGGGAGGCTTGAACACTGAAGCTTTCTTT. It codes for CASSLGNPGGLNTEAFF.

The chain has TRBV5-1 and TRBJ2-2; D perhaps matches TRBD2 (5 bases). Trimming removed 5 bases at V and 5 bases at J, with 19 bases between. Germline V gene sequence: CDR1 SGHRS, CDR2 YFSETQ. This CDR3 has 16 residues. The CDR3 DNA reads TGCGCCAGCAGTTCACCCCTCAAACCGGGGACCGGGGAGCTGTTTTTT. Amino acid sequence: CASSSPLKPGTGELFF.

The rearrangement links TRBV6-2 or TRBV6-3 to TRBJ2-1, with 14 bases identical to TRBD2. The V gene end was trimmed by 5 bases and the J gene end by 4 bases; junction bases not matched to a gene: 7. The CDR3 covers 17 residues. The germline V gene has CDR1 MNHEY and CDR2 SVGEGT. The CDR3 is CASSTTGLAGGYNEQFF. DNA of the CDR3: TGTGCCAGCAGTACGACCGGACTAGCGGGGGGATACAATGAGCAGTTCTTC.

V and J are TRBV27 and TRBJ1-5; 8 positions match TRBD1. V was clipped by 7 bases and J by 6 bases; unmatched bases: 8. Germline assignment: CDR1 MNHEY and CDR2 SMNVEV (reference sequence). The CDR3 spans 14 residues. CDR3 region: CASTPTGGGQPQHF. The CDR3 DNA sequence: TGTGCCAGCACCCCAACAGGGGGGGGTCAGCCCCAGCATTTT.

The chain combines TRBV2 with TRBJ2-2; no definite D call. There are 15 residues in the CDR3. With 7 bases removed from V and 0 bases from J, the gap between germline ends came to 12 bases. Germline V gene lookup returns CDR1 SNHLY and CDR2 FYNNEI. The CDR3 bases are TGTGCCAGCATTGGTCAGGCCGCGAACACCGGGGAGCTGTTTTTT. Its protein product is CASIGQAANTGELFF.

By sample fraction, this clone is medium-sized. The chain is built from TRBV7-8 and TRBJ2-1, with 10 nucleotides matching TRBD1. Trimming cost V 3 bases and J 4 bases; bases outside gene matches: 6. The germline gives CDR1 SGHVS, CDR2 FQNEAQ. The CDR3 totals 16 residues. CDR3: CASSFSGDRGYNEQFF. CDR3 sequence (DNA): TGTGCCAGCAGCTTCAGTGGGGACAGGGGTTACAATGAGCAGTTCTTC.

V usage is TRBV7-2 and J usage is TRBJ2-5; 7 bases are a match to TRBD2. This CDR3 is built from 13 residues. Germline V gene data show CDR1 as SGHTA and CDR2 as FQGNSA. The J segment lost 6 bases and the V segment lost 1 base, leaving 2 bases of the junction unmatched. In DNA form, the CDR3 reads TGTGCCAGCAGCTTAGGGGGGGGAAAGACCCAGTACTTC. Translation gives CASSLGGGKTQYF.

With respect to this clone: One end of the junction varies from germline; a read error may be responsible. This rearrangement joins TRBV14 to TRBJ2-7, with 10 bases that match TRBD1. Per the germline V gene, CDR1 is SGHDN and CDR2 is FVKESK. The CDR3 runs to 14 residues. The CDR3 nucleotides are TGTGCCAGCAGCTGGGACAGGGGATCCTCCGAGCAGTACTTC. Residues: CASSWDRGSSEQYF. Using reference TRBV14 and TRBJ2-7 for the parts outside the CDR3, the full variable domain is EAGVTQFPSHSVIEKGQTVTLRCDPISGHDNLYWYRRVMGKEIKFLLHFVKESKQDESGMPNNRFLAERTGGTYSTLKVQPAELEDSGVYFCASSWDRGSSEQYFGPGTRLTVT.

The chain combines TRBV9 with TRBJ1-4; D is possibly TRBD1 (6 bases). Trimming removed 0 bases at V and 7 bases at J, with 13 bases between. This CDR3 contains 15 residues. CDR1 SGDLS and CDR2 YYNGEE come from the germline V gene. CDR3 nucleotide sequence: TGTGCCAGCAGCGTAGGAGGGGGAATGAGTGAAAAACTGTTTTTT. This sequence encodes CASSVGGGMSEKLFF.

The rearrangement links TRBV11-2 to TRBJ1-1; tentative D call: TRBD1 (6 bases). Germline loops: CDR1 SGHAT, CDR2 FQNNGV. Trimming took off 5 bases at V and 5 bases at J, with 12 bases between the two ends. The CDR3 spans 13 residues. CDR3 nucleotide sequence: TGTGCCAGCAGCACACAGGGAGAGACTGAAGCTTTCTTT. Translation: CASSTQGETEAFF.

The chain is built from TRBV27 and TRBJ1-5, with D tentatively TRBD1 (5 bases). Germline loops: CDR1 MNHEY, CDR2 SMNVEV (reference sequence). V was trimmed by 2 bases and J by 2 bases, leaving 10 bases between them. The CDR3 consists of 15 residues. The CDR3 reads CASSLSDSRNQPQHF. In DNA form, the CDR3 reads TGTGCCAGCAGTTTAAGTGACAGCCGCAATCAGCCCCAGCATTTT.

This chain connects TRBV19 to TRBJ2-2; the match to TRBD1 covers 8 bases. This CDR3 comprises 16 residues. The V segment lost 3 bases and the J segment 3 bases; nucleotides outside the gene matches: 6. The germline V gene encodes CDR1 LNHDA and CDR2 SQIVND (reference sequence). The CDR3 nucleotides read TGTGCCAGTAGTATGGGGACAGGCCCATACACCGGGGAGCTGTTTTTT. Amino acids: CASSMGTGPYTGELFF. The complete variable domain, with remaining parts taken from reference TRBV19 and TRBJ2-2, reads DGGITQSPKYLFRKEGQNVTLSCEQNLNHDAMYWYRQDPGQGLRLIYYSQIVNDFQKGDIAEGYSVSREKKESFPLTVTSAQKNPTAFYLCASSMGTGPYTGELFFGEGSRLTVL.

The chain links TRBV3-1 (or the pseudogene TRBV3-2) to TRBJ2-5; maybe TRBD2 (6 bases). CDR1 is LGHDT, CDR2 YNNKEL, per germline (reference sequence). With 1 base removed from V and 0 bases from J, the gap between germline ends came to 9 bases. The length of the CDR3 is 15 residues. The CDR3 nucleotides read TGTGCCAGCAGCCAAGCAAGGGACTACCAAGAGACCCAGTACTTC. This codes for CASSQARDYQETQYF.

The chain is built from TRBV29-1 and TRBJ2-1; 8 positions agree with TRBD1. The CDR3 has 13 amino acids. Germline lookup yields CDR1 SQVTM and CDR2 ANQGSEA. Trimming cost V 6 bases and J 8 bases; bases outside gene matches: 9. CDR3 sequence (DNA): TGCAGCGTGGACAGGGACCGGGGATATGAGCAGTTCTTC. This encodes CSVDRDRGYEQFF.

J is TRBJ2-3 and V is TRBV11-2; 10 nucleotides match TRBD2. The CDR3 contains 16 residues. Germline CDR1 and CDR2: SGHAT and FQNNGV. The V segment lost 1 base and the J segment 1 base; nucleotides outside the gene matches: 2. In DNA form, the CDR3 reads TGTGCCAGCAGCTTAGGCGGACTAGCGGGCACAGATACGCAGTATTTT. As protein: CASSLGGLAGTDTQYF. Drawing the rest from reference TRBV11-2 and TRBJ2-3, the complete variable domain is EAGVAQSPRYKIIEKRQSVAFWCNPISGHATLYWYQQILGQGPKLLIQFQNNGVVDDSQLPKDRFSAERLKGVDSTLKIQPAKLEDSAVYLCASSLGGLAGTDTQYFGPGTRLTVL.

The chain is built from TRBV10-1 and TRBJ2-3, with TRBD2 matching 9 bases. CDR1 and CDR2 from the germline V gene are WNHNN and SYGVQD (reference sequence). Trimming removed 0 bases from V and 2 bases from J; junction bases left unmatched: 3. The CDR3 consists of 16 residues. As DNA, the CDR3 is TGCGCCAGCAGTGAGTCGGCTAGCGGGATCACAGATACGCAGTATTTT. It yields the protein CASSESASGITDTQYF.

This clone came up once. The rearrangement uses TRBV14 and TRBJ2-1, with D possibly matching TRBD2 (5 bases). Trimming shortened V by 1 base and J by 4 bases, and 11 bases separated the two germline ends. Germline CDR1 and CDR2: SGHDN and FVKESK. This CDR3 has 15 amino acids. CDR3 bases: TGTGCCAGCAGCCAAGTGGTCGGGATTTACAATGAGCAGTTCTTC. This sequence encodes CASSQVVGIYNEQFF. Using reference TRBV14 and TRBJ2-1 for the parts outside the CDR3, the full variable domain is EAGVTQFPSHSVIEKGQTVTLRCDPISGHDNLYWYRRVMGKEIKFLLHFVKESKQDESGMPNNRFLAERTGGTYSTLKVQPAELEDSGVYFCASSQVVGIYNEQFFGPGTRLTVL.

This clone was detected once. For the CDR3, the DNA is TGTGCCAGCAGGCCGTCTGGGGCTGAGTACAATGAGCAGTTCTTC. Amino acids: CASRPSGAEYNEQFF. The chain has TRBV5-4 and TRBJ2-1; TRBD1 might be the D (5 bases). Trimming took off 5 bases at V and 4 bases at J, with 16 bases between the two ends. This CDR3 is built from 15 residues. Germline CDR1 reads SGHNT; CDR2 reads YYREEE (reference sequence). The whole variable domain, remainder taken from reference TRBV5-4 and TRBJ2-1, is ETGVTQSPTHLIKTRGQQVTLRCSSQSGHNTVSWYQQALGQGPQFIFQYYREEENGRGNFPPRFSGLQFPNYSSELNVNALELDDSALYLCASRPSGAEYNEQFFGPGTRLTVL.

The J gene is TRBJ1-2, the V gene TRBV29-1, with 8 bases aligning to TRBD1. Germline assignment: CDR1 SQVTM and CDR2 ANQGSEA. Trimming removed 4 bases from V and 1 base from J; junction bases left unmatched: 8. This CDR3 has 15 residues. The CDR3 region is CSVGGQGSYNYGYTF. In nucleotides, the CDR3 is TGCAGCGTTGGAGGACAGGGATCCTATAACTATGGCTACACCTTC.

This chain links TRBV30 with TRBJ1-6; 8 bases are shared with TRBD1. Germline V gene data show CDR1 as GTSNPN and CDR2 as SVGIG (reference sequence). Germline trimming cut 3 bases from V and 4 bases from J; bases unmatched to any gene: 17. The CDR3 extends over 19 amino acids. CDR3 sequence reads: CAWSDDRGGDIGYNSPLHF. The DNA for the CDR3 is TGTGCCTGGAGCGATGACAGGGGAGGGGATATAGGTTATAATTCACCCCTCCACTTT.

The rearrangement uses TRBV28 and TRBJ2-3; D is uncertain. The CDR3 runs to 13 residues. Germline V gene sequence: CDR1 MDHEN, CDR2 SYDVKM. V was clipped by 6 bases and J by 0 bases, with 7 bases between them. CDR3 coding DNA: TGTGCCAGCAGCCCTCCTAGCACAGATACGCAGTATTTT. The encoded protein is CASSPPSTDTQYF.

This sequence joins TRBV21-1 and TRBJ2-2; TRBD2 is the table's D call and was not checked against the DNA. TRBV21-1 is recorded as a pseudogene. This CDR3 spans 19 amino acids. The CDR3 spells CASSKVSGTSGGAAGELFF. The CDR3 region has the DNA TGTGCCAGCAGCAAAGTGAGTGGAACTAGCGGGGGGGCGGCCGGGGAGCTGTTTTTT.

The chain has TRBV18 and TRBJ2-2, with D tentatively TRBD1 (5 bases). The ends were cut back, 5 bases at V and 5 bases at J, with 9 bases in the middle. CDR3 length: 13 residues. Germline V gene lookup returns CDR1 KGHSH and CDR2 LQKENI. The CDR3 DNA follows: TGTGCCAGCTCATTGGGGCCAACCGGGGAGCTGTTTTTT. Its translation: CASSLGPTGELFF.

The chain carries TRBV27 and TRBJ2-1; D may be TRBD2 (7 bases). The CDR3 length is 18 residues. Trimming took 3 bases from V and 15 from J, leaving 33 bases between them. Germline CDR1 MNHEY, CDR2 SMNVEV (reference sequence). CDR3 nucleotides: TGTGCCAGCAGTTTTTCGATGGGAGGGGGTCTGACTGCCGCACCCTTGTTCTTC. This encodes CASSFSMGGGLTAAPLFF.

The chain carries TRBV25-1 and TRBJ2-2, with D possibly TRBD2 on 5 matching bases. Between the trimmed V and J ends, which lost 2 bases and 4 bases, there was a span of 8 bases. Germline-derived CDR1 and CDR2 are MGHDK and SYGVNS. The CDR3 spans 14 residues. In nucleotides, the CDR3 is TGTGCCAGCAGTGAAGGACTTTTCACCGGGGAGCTGTTTTTT. The encoded protein is CASSEGLFTGELFF.

This sequence joins TRBV5-4 and TRBJ2-7; 10 nucleotides line up with TRBD2. The V gene end was trimmed by 9 bases and the J gene end by 0 bases; junction bases not matched to a gene: 12. Germline V lookup: CDR1 SGHNT, CDR2 YYREEE (reference sequence). The CDR3 loop spans 16 amino acids. For the CDR3, the DNA is TGTGCCACCACTAACCTAGCGGGAGCGACCTCCTACGAGCAGTACTTC. The encoded protein is CATTNLAGATSYEQYF.

V gene TRBV27 combines with J gene TRBJ2-7, with a tentative D call TRBD1 (7 bases). V lost 6 bases and J 3 bases, leaving 21 bases between the germline ends. CDR1 MNHEY and CDR2 SMNVEV come from the germline V gene (reference sequence). This CDR3 has 16 residues. DNA of the CDR3: TGTGCCAGCAGCCGCCCAGGGAGGCAGGGGGTCTACGAGCAGTACTTC. Residues: CASSRPGRQGVYEQYF.

This clone has just one count. The genes are TRBV28 and TRBJ2-3; TRBD2 agrees at 15 bases. The germline V gene has CDR1 MDHEN and CDR2 SYDVKM. The J segment lost 2 bases and the V segment lost 5 bases, leaving 8 bases of the junction unmatched. The CDR3 sequence is 18 residues long. The CDR3 loop is CASSPRGLAGGYTDTQYF. The CDR3 DNA reads as TGTGCCAGCAGTCCCCGGGGACTAGCGGGAGGATACACAGATACGCAGTATTTT.